This T cell receptor (beta chain) was retrieved from a study of OX40 agonist ivuxolimab in advanced cancers. About the research overall: In three patients, partial responses were observed, one with hepatocellular carcinoma and two with cutaneous melanoma.

The CDR3 runs 12 residues. Germline CDR1 LGHNA, CDR2 YSLEER. Trimming removed 4 bases from V and 13 bases from J, with 14 bases in between. Only in-frame clones appear in the TCRdb table, and some are missing; sequencing was by immunoSEQ multiplex PCR. Of some 150,000 clones listed, 90% to 95% are singletons. V gene TRBV4-3 combines with J gene TRBJ2-1, with D unresolved. The sequence was obtained from an adult with an advanced solid tumor such as melanoma, head and neck, liver or kidney cancer. Sequenced here: CD4+ or CD8+ T cells sorted from blood, sampled in a trial of the OX40 agonist ivuxolimab. Written as DNA, the CDR3 is TGCGCCAGCAGCCGAGACTCCCGCCGCCAGTTCTTC. Translated: CASSRDSRRQFF.